This T cell receptor (beta chain) was sequenced for a study of T cell responses to AZD1222 COVID-19 vaccine. Sequenced by immunoSEQ multiplex PCR; TCRdb stores in-frame clones only, minus some. The sample has 110,000 to 150,000 clones; approximately 92% are singletons. This sample comprised peripheral blood, obtained on day 0 of AZD1222 vaccination. The sequence came from an adult in good health.

This chain's CDR3 is CASGHLIENTEAFF. DNA for the CDR3: TGTGCTAGTGGTCACCTCATCGAAAACACTGAAGCTTTCTTT. V is TRBV12-5 and J is TRBJ1-1; D remains ambiguous. This CDR3 is 14 amino acids long. Trimming stripped 5 bases from V and 2 bases from J, with 12 bases between. Germline CDR1 and CDR2: LGHNT and FRNRAP.